This T cell receptor beta chain is from a study of blood T cell repertoires in COVID-19. The wider study: Material from acute and convalescent COVID-19 was sourced from the United States, Italy and Spain.

Authors' analysis steps: Amplification with reference gene primers provided the estimates of nucleated cell counts. Some clones are missing from TCRdb's copy, which holds only in-frame ones; the method was immunoSEQ multiplex PCR. Clone size and the V and J calls come from that table; the DNA yielded D and trimming. The profile shows roughly 290,000 clones, about nine tenths of them singletons. Germline V gives CDR1 LGHNA, CDR2 YSLEER. Trimming left V 4 bases short and J 8 bases short, with 17 bases between. The CDR3 totals 15 residues. The source material was peripheral blood. The V call is TRBV4-3, the J call TRBJ1-4; D is unclear. This TCR was sampled from a woman aged 55-70 years with acute or convalescent COVID-19. CDR3 bases: TGCGCCAGCAGCCCCCAACCCTCAGGAGGAGAAAAACTGTTTTTT. It is translated as CASSPQPSGGEKLFF.